The source of this T cell receptor beta chain is a study of blood T cells in healthy people across ages (dated by TCRdb to the mid-2010s). General notes on the study: In model experiments, roughly one uniquely barcoded TCR beta cDNA molecule per two T cells was captured by template switching. To track age-related changes in TCR beta repertoire diversity, the study relied on deep sequencing normalized with unique cDNA molecular identifiers. Donors were grouped into four age groups: young (average 16 years), middle-aged (less than 40), aged (around 62) and long-lived (approximately 75). To avoid experimental bias, donors of different ages were spread randomly across the sequencing lanes. Two additional independent replicas of 1 million unique cDNA reads from the same blood draw were analyzed for two donors (one aged 18 to 30 and one aged 80 or older). Overall study results and their limits: As age increased, observed TCR beta diversity per million T cells dropped in a roughly linear way, and a significant reduction was already evident by age around 41. The long-lived group showed more naive CD4+ T cells, fewer expanded clones and increased TCR diversity than the aged group, suggesting age selection. Estimates of total diversity from one million sequenced T cells were regarded as lower bounds and underestimates. The percentage of naive T cells measured by flow cytometry correlated strongly with observed TCR beta diversity. Conclusive comparison of naive and antigen-experienced compartments was prevented by the profiling of bulk unsorted PBMCs. The CMV infection status of donors was not known, potentially confounding age-related changes in expanded clonotypes.

Library creation used 5' RACE. The sequencer listed for this sample is Illumina HiSeq 2500. A second PCR of roughly 7 to 11 cycles was performed with a sample-barcoded 5' primer and a J-beta primer mix. A template-switch 5' adaptor carrying 12 random nucleotides introduced a unique molecular identifier onto each TCR beta cDNA molecule. At least 2.5 million CDR3-containing paired-end reads were obtained from each sample. First-strand cDNA was synthesized from all RNA with the Mint cDNA synthesis kit, primed by a TRBC-specific oligonucleotide. After uracil-DNA glycosylase treatment, a first 18-cycle PCR used universal primers M1SS and BC2_uni_R on all cDNA. Processing in the source paper ran as follows. Each sample was normalized by randomly selecting 1 million high-quality reads, each carrying a distinct molecular identifier. Reads sharing molecular identifiers were discarded rather than binned into consensus sequences. MiTCR, with a Q25 quality threshold and the strictest error-elimination algorithm, was used for CDR3 identification, clonotype clustering and error correction. A nonparametric unseen species model using Euler transformation provided a lower-bound estimate of total TCR beta diversity. Clones were called with MiXCR by TCRdb after fastp trimmed the public reads at Q25, and only in-frame beta chains were retained. Each CDR3 protein gets just one entry, which takes the most common genes and DNA from the rows behind it. None of the V and J calls come from the authors' own analysis; TCRdb made them. Recorded for this sample are some 1.5 million distinct CDR3 sequences; 35% to 45% of them occurred a single time. In total, the top ten clones hold approximately 4% of the sample.

V loses 5 bases at its end and J loses 10 bases; junction bases beyond the gene matches: 8. The germline V gene encodes CDR1 MNHEY and CDR2 SMNVEV (reference sequence). Spanning cysteine to phenylalanine, the CDR3 consists of 13 amino acids. Only CDR3 DNA remains: 39 bases, in frame from the first base. Donors were 40 or so systemically healthy Caucasian individuals from Russia aged 6 to 90 years. Ten milliliters of peripheral blood were drawn from each donor into EDTA-treated Vacutainer tubes. Ficoll-Paque density-gradient centrifugation was used to isolate PBMCs, with at least 6 million per sample. Total RNA was extracted from PBMCs with Trizol reagent, with at least 6 micrograms obtained per sample. For every donor, an aliquot of PBMCs went through flow cytometry to measure the percentages of naive CD45RAhigh/CD27high T cells. A note on this clonotype: Its antigen has not been determined. Base qualities are not recorded, but no much larger clone differs from it by a single base.

Material for sequencing was blood. The chain links TRBV27 with TRBJ1-5, and TRBD1 aligns with 7 junction nucleotides. The sequence came from a young woman in good health. The CDR3 here reads CASSTRQGYPQHF. The sequenced DNA: TGTGCCAGCAGTACCCGACAGGGTTATCCCCAGCATTTT.